This is a list of T cell receptor beta chains from one sample in a study of CD4 T cells in relation to SARS-CoV-2 and coronaviruses. Antigens for these TCRs are unknown. Sequencing used immunoSEQ multiplex PCR; TCRdb keeps in-frame clones, though not all of them. The data contain tens of thousands of clones, about three quarters of them singletons. The sequencing sample was made of CD4+ T cells from PBMCs, cultured in vitro. These receptors were taken from a human donor in good health. Both conserved end residues are part of each CDR3. A D gene is named only where the DNA matches it firmly. Size tells how often a clone was seen (once, few, many) or the class of an expanded clone, and some rows leave it out.

D gene	V gene	J gene	clone size	CDR3 protein	CDR3 DNA
.	TRBV12-3/TRBV12-4	TRBJ1-1	.	CASSPRRGQAFF	TGTGCCAGCAGTCCCCGACGGGGGCAGGCTTTCTTT
.	TRBV7-2	TRBJ1-2	.	CASSLATNYGYTF	TGTGCCAGCAGCTTAGCTACAAACTATGGCTACACCTTC
TRBD1	TRBV4-3	TRBJ1-3	.	CASSQGQNSGNTIYF	TGCGCCAGCAGCCAGGGACAGAACTCTGGAAACACCATATATTTT
.	TRBV23-1	TRBJ2-1	few	CASSQYGEQFF	TGCGCCAGCAGTCAATACGGTGAGCAGTTCTTC
.	TRBV7-2	TRBJ1-1	few	CASSPGGPNTEAFF	TGTGCCAGCAGCCCTGGGGGCCCGAACACTGAAGCTTTCTTT
.	TRBV18	TRBJ2-6	.	CASSPVPSSSGANVLTF	TGTGCCAGCTCACCAGTACCCTCGAGCTCTGGGGCCAACGTCCTGACTTTC
.	TRBV11-2	TRBJ1-3	.	CASSRIQGRIGNTIYF	TGTGCCAGCAGCCGTATACAGGGCCGGATCGGAAACACCATATATTTT
TRBD1	TRBV11-2	TRBJ1-5	.	CAPRGGDRVNQPQHF	TGTGCCCCCAGAGGCGGGGACAGGGTCAATCAGCCCCAGCATTTT
.	TRBV14	TRBJ1-5	.	CASSQERGSFERQPQHF	TGTGCCAGCAGCCAAGAAAGGGGGTCCTTCGAACGCCAGCCCCAGCATTTT
.	TRBV5-1	TRBJ2-3	.	CASSLAGRLNTDTQYF	TGCGCCAGCAGCTTGGCCGGTCGGTTAAACACAGATACGCAGTATTTT